This TCR beta chain stems from a study of blood T cell repertoires in COVID-19. As for the study in general: From T cells, B-cell-depleted T cells, or PBMCs came the material, which was cDNA or gDNA.

Recovery among Cohort 3 donors was established by two negative PCRs, clearance, or symptom resolution. Profiled with immunoSEQ multiplex PCR; TCRdb holds only in-frame clones, not every one. The top ten clones hold 10% to 15% of a sample with under 200,000 clones, 80% to 85% of them seen once. Trimming removed 1 base from V and 4 bases from J; junction bases left unmatched: 3. The length of the CDR3 is 14 residues. Germline V lookup: CDR1 MNHEY, CDR2 SVGAGI. Sequencing input: PBMCs or T cells enriched from blood (not recorded which). The sequence was obtained from a woman in her sixties or seventies who had recovered from COVID-19. This chain uses TRBV6-5 with TRBJ1-1, with 7 bases lining up with TRBD1. This CDR3 is CASSYYDRATEAFF. Written as DNA, the CDR3 is TGTGCCAGCAGTTACTACGACAGGGCCACTGAAGCTTTCTTT.